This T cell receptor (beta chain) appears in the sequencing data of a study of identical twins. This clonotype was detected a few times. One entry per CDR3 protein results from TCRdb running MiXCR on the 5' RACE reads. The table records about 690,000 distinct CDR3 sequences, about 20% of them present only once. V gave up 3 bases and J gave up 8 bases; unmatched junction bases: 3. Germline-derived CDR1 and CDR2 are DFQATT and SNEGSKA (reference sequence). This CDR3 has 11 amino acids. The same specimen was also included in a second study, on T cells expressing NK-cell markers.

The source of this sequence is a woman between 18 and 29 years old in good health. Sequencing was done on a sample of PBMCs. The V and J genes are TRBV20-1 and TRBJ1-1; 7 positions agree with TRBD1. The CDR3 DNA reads TGCAGTGCTAGCGGGACAGCAGAAGCTTTCTTT. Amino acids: CSASGTAEAFF.